The 30 T cell receptor beta chains in this list originate from one sample, sequenced in a study of T-cell memory formation after mild COVID-19. TCRdb reprocessed the 5' RACE reads with MiXCR, giving one entry per CDR3 protein. The table has some 350,000 distinct CDR3 sequences, around 13% seen once. The sequencing input was PBMCs or a T cell subset sorted from them (not recorded which). These TCRs come from a man aged 18 to 30 who had mild COVID-19 (a few samples of this study predate the infection). Cell type and time point are not known.

This clonotype appeared many times. The chain combines TRBV7-2 with TRBJ2-2; TRBD1 is a possible D gene (5 bases). The CDR3 consists of 15 residues. V was trimmed by 1 base and J by 2 bases, leaving 8 bases between them. Looked up from germline, CDR1 is SGHTA and CDR2 is FQGNSA. The CDR3 DNA sequence: TGTGCCAGCAGCTTAGACAGGTTTAACACCGGGGAGCTGTTTTTT. It yields the protein CASSLDRFNTGELFF.

The chain carries TRBV20-1 and TRBJ2-7; the D gene is possibly TRBD1 (6 bases). This CDR3 contains 14 residues. Trimming cost V 3 bases and J 0 bases, with 12 bases left between them. From germline, CDR1 is DFQATT and CDR2 SNEGSKA (reference sequence). CDR3 sequence (DNA): TGCAGTGCTAGGGGGGCTCGAAGCTCCTACGAGCAGTACTTC. Residues: CSARGARSSYEQYF.

This chain connects TRBV6-6 to TRBJ2-3; D is unresolved. Trimming took off 6 bases at V and 4 bases at J, with 14 bases between the two ends. Germline loops: CDR1 MNHNY, CDR2 SVGAGI (reference sequence). CDR3 length: 14 amino acids. CDR3 sequence: CASRVGRGSDTQYF. The DNA of the CDR3 is TGTGCCAGCAGAGTTGGAAGAGGCTCAGATACGCAGTATTTT.

This chain uses TRBV27 with TRBJ1-2; D perhaps matches TRBD1 (6 bases). The CDR3 contains 12 residues. The V and J ends lost 5 bases and 4 bases respectively, with 8 bases between them. The germline V gene encodes CDR1 MNHEY and CDR2 SMNVEV (reference sequence). For the CDR3, the DNA is TGTGCCAGCAGTCGGGGGCCCTATGGCTACACCTTC. This translates into CASSRGPYGYTF.

The chain uses TRBV5-6 and TRBJ1-1, with D unresolved. The CDR3 has 14 amino acids. The germline V gene encodes CDR1 SGHDT and CDR2 YYEEEE. Trimming took off 2 bases at V and 1 base at J, with 9 bases between the two ends. CDR3: CASSFGRKNTEAFF. CDR3 bases: TGTGCCAGCAGCTTTGGGCGGAAGAACACTGAAGCTTTCTTT.

At least ten counts were recorded for this clonotype. The rearrangement links TRBV15 to TRBJ1-5, with D unresolved. The V gene's germline CDR1 is LNHNV and CDR2 YYDKDF (reference sequence). CDR3 length: 14 residues. Trimming removed 6 bases at V and 2 bases at J, with 11 bases between. For the CDR3, the DNA is TGTGCCACCAGTGCCGGGAGCGGCAATCAGCCCCAGCATTTT. Translation: CATSAGSGNQPQHF.

The chain couples TRBV7-2 to TRBJ2-5; maybe TRBD2 (5 bases). V was trimmed by 7 bases and J by 7 bases, leaving 16 bases between them. CDR1 is SGHTA, CDR2 FQGNSA, per germline. This CDR3 comprises 13 residues. The CDR3 nucleotides read TGTGCCAGCACCCTTGAGGGCCCGGGGACCCAGTACTTC. Translation: CASTLEGPGTQYF.

This clonotype was found a few times. The chain uses TRBV12-3 or TRBV12-4 and TRBJ1-1, with 7 bases matching TRBD1. The CDR3 runs 16 residues. Trimming at V came to 5 bases and at J to 0 bases, leaving 9 bases not matched to a gene. The CDR3 is CASSGVRGQMNTEAFF. CDR3 coding DNA: TGTGCCAGCAGTGGGGTTAGGGGACAGATGAACACTGAAGCTTTCTTT.

This clonotype was seen ten or more times. The rearrangement links TRBV5-4 to TRBJ2-5; perhaps TRBD1 as D (5 bases). The CDR3 has 14 residues. Germline loops: CDR1 SGHNT, CDR2 YYREEE (reference sequence). Trimming took 5 bases from V and 3 from J, leaving 14 bases between them. In DNA, the CDR3 is TGTGCCAGCAGGGGGCAATGGGCGGAAGAGACCCAGTACTTC. This encodes CASRGQWAEETQYF.

This clonotype came up a few times. The chain employs TRBV2 and TRBJ1-2, with D possibly being TRBD1 (5 bases). Trimming stripped 3 bases from V and 0 bases from J, with 8 bases between. The CDR3 extends over 14 amino acids. The germline gives CDR1 SNHLY, CDR2 FYNNEI. This CDR3 is CASSEQGSNYGYTF. CDR3 DNA: TGTGCCAGCAGTGAGCAGGGTTCTAACTATGGCTACACCTTC.

V gene TRBV27 combines with J gene TRBJ2-7; D ambiguous. Germline-derived CDR1 and CDR2 are MNHEY and SMNVEV (reference sequence). The V end was cut by 5 bases, the J end by 5 bases, with 13 bases between. The CDR3 has 13 amino acids. Here the CDR3 DNA reads TGTGCCAGCAGTACCCCTGGGTCCCACGAGCAGTACTTC. Translating it yields CASSTPGSHEQYF.

This clonotype appeared a few times. The chain links TRBV7-3 to TRBJ2-4, with 7 nucleotides matching TRBD2. The CDR3 totals 16 residues. V shed 3 bases and J 8 bases; nucleotides not matched to a gene: 13. Per germline, CDR1 SGHTA and CDR2 FQGTGA. CDR3 region: CASSLGSGPGMDIQYF. As DNA, the CDR3 is TGTGCCAGCAGCTTGGGTAGCGGGCCCGGGATGGACATTCAGTACTTC.

This sequence joins TRBV12-3 or TRBV12-4 and TRBJ1-4; 9 bases are shared with TRBD1. The J segment lost 2 bases and the V segment lost 5 bases, leaving 9 bases of the junction unmatched. The CDR3 consists of 17 residues. The CDR3 loop is CASSGRGQGTTNEKLFF. The CDR3 nucleotides read TGTGCCAGCAGTGGAAGGGGACAGGGCACTACTAATGAAAAACTGTTTTTT.

This clonotype has at least ten counts. The gene calls are TRBV29-1 and TRBJ1-1; D remains ambiguous. The length of the CDR3 is 11 residues. Between the trimmed V and J ends, which lost 7 bases and 11 bases, there was a span of 17 bases. Per the germline V gene, CDR1 is SQVTM and CDR2 is ANQGSEA. CDR3 in amino acids: CSAVVLARAFF. In DNA form, the CDR3 reads TGCAGCGCGGTAGTTCTGGCTCGGGCTTTCTTT.

This clonotype was detected only a few times. The chain is built from TRBV27 and TRBJ2-1; D gene ambiguous. V was trimmed by 8 bases and J by 1 base, leaving 12 bases between them. The CDR3 runs 14 residues. CDR1 is MNHEY, CDR2 SMNVEV, per germline (reference sequence). The CDR3 here is CASSTPTSYNEQFF. For the CDR3, the DNA is TGTGCCAGCTCTACTCCTACATCCTACAATGAGCAGTTCTTC.

A few counts support this clonotype. This chain uses TRBV20-1 with TRBJ1-1, with D maybe TRBD1 (5 bases). The CDR3 is 11 residues long. CDR1 is DFQATT, CDR2 SNEGSKA, per germline (reference sequence). For the CDR3, the DNA is TGCAGGGGGGAGGATAACACTGAAGCTTTCTTT. This translates into CRGEDNTEAFF.

V and J are TRBV7-3 and TRBJ2-1; TRBD2 matches 8 bases. This CDR3 comprises 17 residues. Germline loops: CDR1 SGHTA, CDR2 FQGTGA. V shed 3 bases, J shed 0 bases, and the junction held 7 bases outside the gene matches. This chain's CDR3 is CASSLSSGVSSYNEQFF. The CDR3 nucleotides read TGTGCCAGCAGCTTGAGTAGCGGGGTCAGCTCCTACAATGAGCAGTTCTTC.

This clonotype was counted only a few times. The chain links TRBV20-1 to TRBJ2-3; the match to TRBD2 covers 13 bases. Unmatched junction bases numbered 7, after V lost 3 bases and J lost 7 bases. The V gene's germline CDR1 is DFQATT and CDR2 SNEGSKA (reference sequence). The CDR3 has 15 amino acids. The CDR3 protein is CSARQLAGGLNTQYF. Written as DNA, the CDR3 is TGCAGTGCTAGGCAACTAGCGGGGGGGCTAAATACGCAGTATTTT.

This clonotype showed up just a few times. J is TRBJ2-7 and V is TRBV6-2 or TRBV6-3; D may be TRBD2 (6 bases). The V and J ends lost 5 bases and 4 bases respectively, with 12 bases between them. The germline V gene encodes CDR1 MNHEY and CDR2 SVGEGT. The CDR3 sequence is 13 residues long. The DNA of the CDR3 is TGTGCCAGCAGTAATGCGGGGAAGTACGAGCAGTACGTC. Translating it yields CASSNAGKYEQYV.

In this sample, this clonotype turned up a few times. The chain combines TRBV7-2 with TRBJ1-2; TRBD1 aligns across 11 bases. Germline loops: CDR1 SGHTA, CDR2 FQGNSA. The J segment lost 8 bases and the V segment lost 5 bases, leaving 4 bases of the junction unmatched. This CDR3 comprises 13 residues. The CDR3 is CASSGWTGGGYTF. CDR3 nucleotide sequence: TGTGCCAGCAGCGGCTGGACAGGGGGCGGCTACACCTTC.

The chain employs TRBV12-3 or TRBV12-4 and TRBJ2-1; 9 bases match TRBD2. V trimming: 5 bases; J trimming: 7 bases; junction bases outside the gene matches: 12. This CDR3 is built from 16 residues. CDR3 in amino acids: CASSPPGGGGRNEQFF. DNA for the CDR3: TGTGCCAGCAGTCCCCCGGGCGGGGGGGGTAGGAATGAGCAGTTCTTC.

This clonotype was observed a handful of times. V is TRBV6-6 and J is TRBJ2-1; D ambiguous. The CDR3 is made up of 13 amino acids. Germline-derived CDR1 and CDR2 are MNHNY and SVGAGI (reference sequence). V was cut by 6 bases and J by 8 bases, with 14 bases left in between. The CDR3 here is CASSPLLPDEQFF. The CDR3 DNA reads TGTGCCAGCAGCCCCCTTCTACCCGATGAGCAGTTCTTC.

The table lists this clonotype with a few counts. This rearrangement joins TRBV11-2 to TRBJ1-4; possibly TRBD1 for D (6 bases). Trimming stripped 1 base from V and 10 bases from J, with 13 bases between. The CDR3 runs to 14 residues. Per germline, CDR1 SGHAT and CDR2 FQNNGV. CDR3 loop: CASSLGRQDVKLFF. In DNA form, the CDR3 reads TGTGCCAGCAGCTTAGGTAGACAGGACGTAAAACTGTTTTTT.

This chain links TRBV6-1 with TRBJ1-2; 10 bases line up with TRBD1. Germline V gives CDR1 MNHNS, CDR2 SASEGT. Trimming at V came to 8 bases and at J to 3 bases, leaving 3 bases not matched to a gene. The CDR3 length is 13 residues. CDR3 coding DNA: TGTGCCAGCTCCGGGACAGGGGACTATGGCTACACCTTC. Encoded protein: CASSGTGDYGYTF.

This clonotype was found a few times. The chain is built from TRBV7-2 and TRBJ2-3; TRBD2 matches 16 bases. Looked up from germline, CDR1 is SGHTA and CDR2 is FQGNSA. The CDR3 length is 18 residues. V was pared by 4 bases and J by 0 bases, with 4 bases of the junction left unmatched. As DNA, the CDR3 is TGTGCCAGCAGCTGGGGACTAGCGGGGGGGCCTAGCACAGATACGCAGTATTTT. Protein sequence: CASSWGLAGGPSTDTQYF.

V usage is TRBV7-2 and J usage is TRBJ2-1; 9 bases line up with TRBD2. The CDR3 consists of 17 residues. CDR1 is SGHTA, CDR2 FQGNSA, per germline. V lost 5 bases and J lost 0; bases outside the gene matches: 8. The CDR3 DNA is TGTGCCAGCAGCCCGCCACTAGCGGGTAGCTCCTACAATGAGCAGTTCTTC. It codes for CASSPPLAGSSYNEQFF.

This clonotype was seen ten or more times. CDR3 in amino acids: CASSGSGEQFF. The CDR3 DNA sequence: TGTGCCAGCTCGGGAAGCGGGGAGCAGTTCTTC. V gene TRBV3-1 combines with J gene TRBJ2-1, with a weak D call TRBD2 (6 bases). Germline V gene lookup returns CDR1 LGHDT and CDR2 YNNKEL (reference sequence). Deletions cut 8 bases from V and 10 bases from J, with 12 bases between. CDR3 length: 11 amino acids.

The sample holds many counts of this clonotype. The rearrangement links TRBV20-1 to TRBJ2-3, with D unresolved. Trimming pared 3 bases from V and 0 bases from J, leaving 10 bases between. The CDR3 runs 14 residues. Germline loops: CDR1 DFQATT, CDR2 SNEGSKA (reference sequence). The CDR3: CSARPAASTDTQYF. The CDR3 bases are TGCAGTGCTAGGCCGGCGGCTAGCACAGATACGCAGTATTTT.

The chain links TRBV6-2 or TRBV6-3 to TRBJ2-1; TRBD2 agrees at 9 bases. The V gene's germline CDR1 is MNHEY and CDR2 SVGEGT. This CDR3 has 18 residues. The V and J ends lost 0 bases and 0 bases, in that order; junction bases with no gene match: 6. The CDR3 is CASSYSPLAGDSYNEQFF. CDR3 in DNA: TGTGCCAGCAGTTACTCCCCTTTAGCGGGGGACTCCTACAATGAGCAGTTCTTC.

This clonotype showed up just a few times. The CDR3 loop is CASSWQGDPTEAFF. CDR3 sequence (DNA): TGTGCCAGCAGTTGGCAGGGGGATCCCACTGAAGCTTTCTTT. The V and J genes are TRBV27 and TRBJ1-1; the match to TRBD1 covers 7 bases. J gave up 4 bases and V 4 bases, and 6 bases lay outside the gene matches. The CDR3 is made up of 14 amino acids. Germline CDR1 and CDR2: MNHEY and SMNVEV (reference sequence).